The 12 T cell receptor beta chains below all came from one sample that was sequenced in a study of blood T cell repertoires in COVID-19. Clones were read by immunoSEQ multiplex PCR, and TCRdb kept only the in-frame ones, dropping some. The data contain around 200,000 clones, roughly 85% of them seen just once; the ten biggest clones take up about a tenth. Sequencing was performed on peripheral blood. These receptors all come from a human donor with active or convalescent COVID-19. The donor label of this sample is uncertain.

The V gene is TRBV6-5, the J gene TRBJ2-7, with 7 bases aligning to TRBD1. CDR1 and CDR2 from the germline V gene are MNHEY and SVGAGI. V shed 6 bases and J 7 bases; nucleotides not matched to a gene: 6. The CDR3 has 12 amino acids. The CDR3 region has the DNA TGTGCCAGCAGGGACAGGACGGGGGAGCAGTACTTC. Residues: CASRDRTGEQYF.

The chain employs TRBV19 and TRBJ2-5; D possibly corresponds to TRBD2 (6 bases). CDR3 length equals 14 residues. Germline loops: CDR1 LNHDA, CDR2 SQIVND (reference sequence). V was cut by 5 bases and J by 5 bases, with 15 bases left in between. CDR3 bases: TGTGCCAGTAGTGCCGAAGCAGGGAGGGAGACCCAGTACTTC. Translation gives CASSAEAGRETQYF. Using reference TRBV19 and TRBJ2-5 for the parts outside the CDR3, the full variable domain is DGGITQSPKYLFRKEGQNVTLSCEQNLNHDAMYWYRQDPGQGLRLIYYSQIVNDFQKGDIAEGYSVSREKKESFPLTVTSAQKNPTAFYLCASSAEAGRETQYFGPGTRLLVL.

This clone was detected once. J is TRBJ2-1 and V is TRBV10-1; 8 bases are a match to TRBD1. This CDR3 is built from 15 residues. J was trimmed by 0 bases and V by 4 bases; bases with no gene match: 2. CDR1 is WNHNN and CDR2 is SYGVQD in the germline V gene (reference sequence). CDR3 loop: CASSGDRSSYNEQFF. DNA for the CDR3: TGCGCCAGCAGTGGGGACAGGAGCTCCTACAATGAGCAGTTCTTC.

The V gene is TRBV5-1, the J gene TRBJ2-3, with 7 nucleotides matching TRBD2. This CDR3 has 17 amino acids. The V segment lost 3 bases and the J segment 4 bases; nucleotides outside the gene matches: 14. Germline V gene sequence: CDR1 SGHRS, CDR2 YFSETQ. This CDR3 reads CASSSLGGGVLADTQYF. CDR3 coding DNA: TGCGCCAGCAGCTCCCTGGGGGGGGGAGTTCTCGCAGATACGCAGTATTTT.

The chain employs TRBV6-1 and TRBJ1-3, with a tentative D call TRBD1 (5 bases). The CDR3 covers 15 residues. Germline V CDR1 and CDR2: MNHNS, SASEGT. V lost 2 bases to trimming and J lost 4 bases, with 12 bases between them. CDR3 protein: CASSELWGVGNTIYF. CDR3 DNA sequence: TGTGCCAGCAGTGAATTATGGGGCGTAGGAAACACCATATATTTT.

This rearrangement joins TRBV18 to TRBJ1-2; D might be TRBD1 (6 bases). The CDR3 is 15 amino acids. The germline V gene encodes CDR1 KGHSH and CDR2 LQKENI. Trimming shortened V by 4 bases and J by 3 bases, and 15 bases separated the two germline ends. CDR3 amino acids: CASSLGTGKDYGYTF. DNA of the CDR3: TGTGCCAGCTCACTTGGTACAGGGAAGGACTATGGCTACACCTTC.

V is TRBV20-1 and J is TRBJ2-3, with D maybe TRBD2 (6 bases). V was shortened by 3 bases and J by 4 bases, with 8 bases between the two germline ends. CDR3 length equals 12 residues. Germline CDR1 and CDR2: DFQATT and SNEGSKA (reference sequence). The CDR3 DNA sequence: TGCAGTGCTAGTGTAGCGGCAGATACGCAGTATTTT. It yields the protein CSASVAADTQYF.

V usage is TRBV3-1 (or the pseudogene TRBV3-2) and J usage is TRBJ2-1; TRBD2 might be the D (6 bases). Trimming shortened V by 4 bases and J by 7 bases, and 11 bases separated the two germline ends. This CDR3 has 13 residues. Per the germline V gene, CDR1 is LGHDT and CDR2 is YNNKEL (reference sequence). CDR3 nucleotides: TGTGCCAGCAGCCCGGGGGAGCTTAATGAGCAGTTCTTC. Translated: CASSPGELNEQFF.

This chain connects TRBV7-2 to TRBJ2-7, with 7 bases matching TRBD2. The V gene end was trimmed by 6 bases and the J gene end by 4 bases; junction bases not matched to a gene: 9. This CDR3 region has 14 residues. Germline assignment: CDR1 SGHTA and CDR2 FQGNSA. Written as DNA, the CDR3 is TGTGCCAGCAGTGGGGCAGGGAGGGTGTACGAGCAGTACTTC. Protein product: CASSGAGRVYEQYF.

The CDR3, as DNA: TGTGCCAGCAGTTCCGACAATTGGCCCCAGCATTTT. Translating gives CASSSDNWPQHF. The rearrangement joins TRBV6-2 or TRBV6-3 to TRBJ1-5, with D unresolved. V dropped 4 bases and J dropped 9 bases, with 10 bases sitting between them. Germline V CDR1 and CDR2: MNHEY, SVGEGT. The CDR3 length is 12 residues.

The chain combines TRBV11-2 with TRBJ2-3; 11 bases are shared with TRBD1. Germline loops: CDR1 SGHAT, CDR2 FQNNGV. This CDR3 contains 15 residues. V lost 5 bases to trimming and J lost 8 bases; unmatched junction nucleotides: 9. The CDR3 here is CASSLSGQGDGTQYF. CDR3 DNA sequence: TGTGCCAGCAGCCTTTCGGGACAGGGGGACGGTACGCAGTATTTT.

This sequence joins TRBV5-6 and TRBJ1-3, with a tentative D call TRBD1 (6 bases). Germline CDR1 reads SGHDT; CDR2 reads YYEEEE. Trimming took off 4 bases at V and 4 bases at J, with 15 bases between the two ends. The CDR3 consists of 15 residues. The CDR3 loop reads CASSNMPGEGNTIYF. The CDR3 DNA reads TGTGCCAGCAGCAATATGCCAGGGGAAGGAAACACCATATATTTT. The full variable domain, completed using reference TRBV5-6 and TRBJ1-3, is DAGVTQSPTHLIKTRGQQVTLRCSPKSGHDTVSWYQQALGQGPQFIFQYYEEEERQRGNFPDRFSGHQFPNYSSELNVNALLLGDSALYLCASSNMPGEGNTIYFGEGSWLTVV.